The 7 T cell receptor beta chains below were found in one sample sequenced in a study of shared clonotypes between healthy human individuals. Naive CD8 isolation took CD45RO-negative cells positively selected for CCR7 and excluded terminally differentiated effector memory CD45RA+ cells. The data were produced by immunoSEQ multiplex PCR, yet TCRdb's version contains in-frame clones alone and is incomplete. The sample has about 2 million clones; about 95% are singletons. The sequencing input was naive CD8+ T cells sorted from blood. These receptors originate from a young man in good health.

J is TRBJ1-5 and V is TRBV5-5; no definite D call. CDR1 is SGHKS, CDR2 YYEKEE, per germline (reference sequence). V was shortened by 2 bases and J by 5 bases, with 5 bases between the two germline ends. The CDR3 extends over 12 amino acids. Written as DNA, the CDR3 is TGTGCCAGCAGCTTTAAGGATCAGCCCCAGCATTTT. Protein product: CASSFKDQPQHF.

This clone occurred once. The genes are TRBV7-9 and TRBJ2-1; 7 bases match TRBD1. The CDR3 contains 18 residues. Germline values: CDR1 SEHNR, CDR2 FQNEAQ (reference sequence). V lost 7 bases to trimming and J lost 4 bases; unmatched junction nucleotides: 19. CDR3 bases: TGTGCCAGCACCGTCGCTTCAGTTCCGGGACAGAGTTACAATGAGCAGTTCTTC. This sequence encodes CASTVASVPGQSYNEQFF. The full variable domain, completed using reference TRBV7-9 and TRBJ2-1, is DTGVSQNPRHKITKRGQNVTFRCDPISEHNRLYWYRQTLGQGPEFLTYFQNEAQLEKSRLLSDRFSAERPKGSFSTLEIQRTEQGDSAMYLCASTVASVPGQSYNEQFFGPGTRLTVL.

CDR3 DNA: TGTGCCAGCAGTGGCCCTACTGATAGCAATCAGCCCCAGCATTTT. As protein: CASSGPTDSNQPQHF. V is TRBV6-1 and J is TRBJ1-5; D is unresolved. The V end was cut by 4 bases, the J end by 0 bases, with 10 bases between. Per germline, CDR1 MNHNS and CDR2 SASEGT. The CDR3 is made up of 15 amino acids.

This clone was found once. The chain is built from TRBV7-2 and TRBJ2-2; D may match TRBD1 or TRBD2 (6 bases each). The CDR3 is 16 amino acids. V lost 1 base to trimming and J lost 4 bases, with 13 bases between them. CDR1 and CDR2 (germline): SGHTA, FQGNSA. Here the CDR3 reads CASSLVPGAVTGELFF. The CDR3 DNA is TGTGCCAGCAGCTTAGTCCCGGGGGCGGTCACCGGGGAGCTGTTTTTT.

The chain uses TRBV6-6 and TRBJ1-6, with 8 bases lining up with TRBD1. CDR3 length: 15 residues. The junction had 8 bases not matched to a gene; V was cut back by 2 bases and J by 11 bases. Germline values: CDR1 MNHNY, CDR2 SVGAGI (reference sequence). The CDR3 DNA follows: TGTGCCAGCAGTTACGCGACAGGGGAGGAGACACCCCTCCACTTT. Amino acid sequence: CASSYATGEETPLHF.

This chain joins TRBV4-2 and TRBJ2-7, with D uncertain. Germline values: CDR1 LGHNA, CDR2 YNFKEQ. The CDR3 covers 16 residues. V lost 0 bases and J lost 0, with 12 bases in between. CDR3 sequence reads: CASSQEWFSSSYEQYF. The CDR3 DNA reads TGTGCCAGCAGCCAAGAGTGGTTTTCAAGCTCCTACGAGCAGTACTTC.

As DNA, the CDR3 is TGTGCCAGCAGCCAAGGGACAGGGTTAGGAGAGCAGTACTTC. It specifies CASSQGTGLGEQYF. The J gene is TRBJ2-7, the V gene TRBV4-2, with 8 bases identical to TRBD1. The CDR3 runs 14 residues. The junction had 6 bases not matched to a gene; V was cut back by 1 base and J by 7 bases. Germline values: CDR1 LGHNA, CDR2 YNFKEQ.